The 16 T cell receptor beta chains below all came from one sample that was sequenced in a study of blood T cell repertoires in COVID-19 (dated by TCRdb to 2019 to 2021). Library creation used the immunoSEQ multiplex PCR assay. Entries here come from immuneACCESS through TCRdb and include only in-frame sequences with V and J called. Some clones fail to appear in such tables; in the studies checked, an unresolved V gene covers under half of the shortfall, and the cause of the remainder is unknown. This sample holds around 270,000 clones; around 89% were observed only once. The leading ten clones occupy around 0.84% of the sample. Sequencing was carried out using peripheral blood. The source is a man aged 30-40 years with acute or convalescent COVID-19.

The table lists this clone with a count of one. The chain combines TRBV6-1 with TRBJ1-1, with no clear D. The V end was cut by 3 bases, the J end by 1 base, with 3 bases between. Germline V gene lookup returns CDR1 MNHNS and CDR2 SASEGT. The CDR3 has 12 amino acids. The CDR3 sequence is CASSDRNTEAFF. The CDR3 region has the DNA TGTGCCAGCAGTGACAGGAACACTGAAGCTTTCTTT.

The chain recombines TRBV29-1 with TRBJ1-6; D is uncertain. V was trimmed by 3 bases and J by 5 bases, leaving 8 bases between them. Germline-derived CDR1 and CDR2 are SQVTM and ANQGSEA. The CDR3 sequence is 13 residues long. This CDR3 is CSVDTGNNSPLHF. The CDR3 bases are TGCAGCGTTGACACGGGTAATAATTCACCCCTCCACTTT.

The chain combines TRBV30 with TRBJ1-2; TRBD1 agrees at 8 bases. Germline CDR1 reads GTSNPN; CDR2 reads SVGIG (reference sequence). The CDR3 has 14 amino acids. V shed 4 bases and J 1 base; nucleotides not matched to a gene: 5. The DNA of the CDR3 is TGTGCCTGGAAACGCGGACAGGGTAACTATGGCTACACCTTC. Translated, it gives CAWKRGQGNYGYTF.

The chain carries TRBV27 and TRBJ2-7; possible D gene TRBD2, 6 bases. Germline CDR1 and CDR2: MNHEY and SMNVEV (reference sequence). This CDR3 is built from 13 residues. V lost 4 bases to trimming and J lost 4 bases, with 11 bases between them. CDR3 bases: TGTGCCAGCAGTTCGGGACTTCTATACGAGCAGTACTTC. Protein product: CASSSGLLYEQYF.

The rearrangement links TRBV5-4 to TRBJ2-3; D unresolved. The CDR3 is made up of 13 amino acids. Deletions cut 0 bases from V and 6 bases from J, with 8 bases between. The germline gives CDR1 SGHNT, CDR2 YYREEE (reference sequence). CDR3 amino acids: CASSLDDTDTQYF. CDR3 coding DNA: TGTGCCAGCAGCTTGGACGACACGGATACGCAGTATTTT.

V and J are TRBV5-8 and TRBJ2-1; D gene ambiguous. V was clipped by 4 bases and J by 4 bases, with 21 bases between them. The CDR3 consists of 17 residues. Germline CDR1 reads SGHTS; CDR2 reads YDEGEE. CDR3 residues: CASSVLFDPVRYNEQFF. CDR3 sequence (DNA): TGTGCCAGCAGCGTCTTATTCGATCCCGTGAGATACAATGAGCAGTTCTTC.

This chain uses TRBV18 with TRBJ1-4; D gene unclear. The length of the CDR3 is 15 residues. Trimming stripped 0 bases from V and 7 bases from J, with 12 bases between. In germline, CDR1 is KGHSH, CDR2 LQKENI. The CDR3 coding sequence is TGTGCCAGCTCACCACCATCCAGTCATCGTGAAAAACTGTTTTTT. Amino acids: CASSPPSSHREKLFF.

V is TRBV19 and J is TRBJ1-5; D is unresolved. The V gene lost 3 bases and the J gene lost 9 bases, with 12 bases spanning the gap. CDR1 and CDR2 (germline): LNHDA, SQIVND (reference sequence). The CDR3 loop spans 13 amino acids. Written as DNA, the CDR3 is TGTGCCAGTAGTATGGTAGCGTCGCCGCCCCAGCATTTT. Residues: CASSMVASPPQHF.

The chain couples TRBV7-9 to TRBJ2-3, with D tentatively TRBD2 (5 bases). This CDR3 is 13 amino acids long. V lost 6 bases, J lost 0 bases, and 7 bases lay in between. In germline, CDR1 is SEHNR, CDR2 FQNEAQ (reference sequence). The CDR3 DNA follows: TGTGCCAGCAGGTGGACTAGCACAGATACGCAGTATTTT. This codes for CASRWTSTDTQYF.

This chain links TRBV28 with TRBJ1-3; 7 bases line up with TRBD1. Germline V gene lookup returns CDR1 MDHEN and CDR2 SYDVKM. V dropped 7 bases and J dropped 0; count of bases not matched to a gene: 12. CDR3 length equals 17 residues. The CDR3 coding sequence is TGTGCCAGCATAATGCTACGAGGGGGCCCCTCTGGAAACACCATATATTTT. Translation: CASIMLRGGPSGNTIYF.

The CDR3: CASSKQGPGELFF. CDR3 nucleotides: TGTGCCAGCAGTAAACAGGGACCCGGGGAGCTGTTTTTT. The chain combines TRBV6-5 with TRBJ2-2; D is possibly TRBD1 (6 bases). V was cut by 5 bases and J by 6 bases, with 10 bases left in between. The length of the CDR3 is 13 residues. Germline values: CDR1 MNHEY, CDR2 SVGAGI.

The V gene is TRBV18, the J gene TRBJ2-1; 9 nucleotides agree with TRBD1. The CDR3 loop spans 17 amino acids. The germline V gene encodes CDR1 KGHSH and CDR2 LQKENI. Germline trimming cut 3 bases from V and 2 bases from J; bases unmatched to any gene: 8. The CDR3 DNA is TGTGCCAGCTCACCTCTTCCGGGACAGGGAGCCTACAATGAGCAGTTCTTC. Translation: CASSPLPGQGAYNEQFF.

The rearrangement links TRBV30 to TRBJ1-1; possibly TRBD1 for D (5 bases). This CDR3 is 14 amino acids long. Per germline, CDR1 GTSNPN and CDR2 SVGIG (reference sequence). Trimming took off 3 bases at V and 3 bases at J, with 14 bases between the two ends. The CDR3, as DNA: TGTGCCTGGAGGGGGGGTGGCGGGTACACTGAAGCTTTCTTT. Its translation is CAWRGGGGYTEAFF.

This chain uses TRBV5-3 with TRBJ1-3, with D hard to call. TRBV5-3 is designated an ORF whose function remains uncertain. V was cut by 1 base and J by 0 bases, with 8 bases left in between. The CDR3 extends over 15 amino acids. The CDR3 sequence: CARSLQCVSGNTIYF. The CDR3 coding sequence is TGTGCCAGAAGCTTGCAATGCGTCTCTGGAAACACCATATATTTT.

The chain is built from TRBV6-2 or TRBV6-3 and TRBJ2-5; tentatively, D is TRBD2 (5 bases). Germline V CDR1 and CDR2: MNHEY, SVGEGT. Trimming took off 2 bases at V and 4 bases at J, with 23 bases between the two ends. This CDR3 contains 18 residues. The CDR3 coding sequence is TGTGCCAGCAGTTACCAAACGCTCCGGGATTTGGCCCCAGAGACCCAGTACTTC. This codes for CASSYQTLRDLAPETQYF.

This chain joins TRBV7-9 and TRBJ2-3; a weak D match, TRBD2 (5 bases). In germline, CDR1 is SEHNR, CDR2 FQNEAQ (reference sequence). V was clipped by 5 bases and J by 2 bases, with 8 bases between them. The CDR3 contains 13 residues. The CDR3 loop reads CASSTLVTDTQYF. The DNA of the CDR3 is TGTGCCAGCAGCACACTAGTCACAGATACGCAGTATTTT. The full variable domain, completed using reference TRBV7-9 and TRBJ2-3, is DTGVSQNPRHKITKRGQNVTFRCDPISEHNRLYWYRQTLGQGPEFLTYFQNEAQLEKSRLLSDRFSAERPKGSFSTLEIQRTEQGDSAMYLCASSTLVTDTQYFGPGTRLTVL.